The 3 T cell receptor beta chains in this list originate from one sample, sequenced in a study of control samples from healthy donors and cancer patients. Method: immunoSEQ multiplex PCR; TCRdb's copy keeps in-frame clones and lacks some. The table records about 140,000 clones, approximately 94% of them present only once. Sequencing was done on a sample of blood. The receptors were sampled from a man aged 40-55 years in good health.

J is TRBJ2-2 and V is TRBV11-2, with D tentatively TRBD2 (6 bases). V lost 5 bases and J 6 bases, leaving 10 bases between the germline ends. The germline CDR1 and CDR2 sequences are SGHAT and FQNNGV. The CDR3 is 13 amino acids. The CDR3 DNA sequence: TGTGCCAGCAGCCCCTTAGCGGCCGGGGAGCTGTTTTTT. Amino acids: CASSPLAAGELFF. Full variable domain (remainder filled in from reference TRBV11-2 and TRBJ2-2): EAGVAQSPRYKIIEKRQSVAFWCNPISGHATLYWYQQILGQGPKLLIQFQNNGVVDDSQLPKDRFSAERLKGVDSTLKIQPAKLEDSAVYLCASSPLAAGELFFGEGSRLTVL.

The rearrangement joins TRBV5-6 to TRBJ2-6, with unresolved D. V was shortened by 0 bases and J by 5 bases, with 3 bases between the two germline ends. The CDR3 totals 13 residues. The germline V gene has CDR1 SGHDT and CDR2 YYEEEE. CDR3 nucleotide sequence: TGTGCCAGCAGCTTGGTCTGGGCCAACGTCCTGACTTTC. It translates to CASSLVWANVLTF.

Worth noting for this clone: One end of the junction fails to match germline, which may point to a read error. This chain links TRBV9 with TRBJ2-1; 11 positions match TRBD1. This CDR3 is built from 15 residues. Germline assignment: CDR1 SGDLS and CDR2 YYNGEE. CDR3 nucleotide sequence: TGTGCCAGCAGCGTAGAGGGACAGGGGGACCAGAGCAGGATCTTC. Protein product: CASSVEGQGDQSRIF.